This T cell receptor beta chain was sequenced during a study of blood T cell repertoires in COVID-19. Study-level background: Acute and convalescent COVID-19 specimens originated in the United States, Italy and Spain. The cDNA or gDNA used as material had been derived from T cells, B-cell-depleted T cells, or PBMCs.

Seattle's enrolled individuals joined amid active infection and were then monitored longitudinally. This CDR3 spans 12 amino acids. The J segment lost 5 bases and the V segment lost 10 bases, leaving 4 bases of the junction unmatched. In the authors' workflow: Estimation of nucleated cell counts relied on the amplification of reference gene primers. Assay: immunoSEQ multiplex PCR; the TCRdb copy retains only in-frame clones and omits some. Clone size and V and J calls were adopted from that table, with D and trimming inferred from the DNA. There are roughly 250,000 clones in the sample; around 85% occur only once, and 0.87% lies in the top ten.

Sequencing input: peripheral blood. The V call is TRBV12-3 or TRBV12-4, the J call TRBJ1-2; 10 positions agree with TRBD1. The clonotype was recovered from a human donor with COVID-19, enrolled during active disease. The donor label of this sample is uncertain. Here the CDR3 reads CAIGTGVYGYTF. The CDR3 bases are TGTGCCATCGGGACAGGGGTGTATGGCTACACCTTC.